This T cell receptor (beta chain) was recovered during a study of beta chain features in type 1 diabetes. CD4+ naive, central memory, regulatory and stem cell-like memory cells were sorted via CD45RO/CCR7/CD25/CD127/CD95/CD27. Sorting gave populations that all exceeded 95% purity. Study conclusions and caveats: All four CD4+ subsets from Type 1 diabetes patients carried moderately but significantly shorter TCRB CDR3s. These data did not resolve whether HLA type affects TCRB rearrangement.

Germline V gene lookup returns CDR1 SQVTM and CDR2 ANQGSEA. The CDR3 has 12 residues. Trimming stripped 4 bases from V and 1 base from J, with 6 bases between. Since all of the isolated RNA was reverse transcribed, expressed TCRB transcripts were what got sequenced. Sequencing used immunoSEQ multiplex PCR; TCRdb keeps in-frame clones, though not all of them. The sample shows 400,000 to 450,000 clones, 14% of them seen only once. This clone has more than one count but fewer than ten. The antigen is undetermined. The same CDR3 is also encoded by other DNA sequences in this sample. V usage is TRBV29-1 and J usage is TRBJ2-3; a weak D match, TRBD1 (5 bases). The sequence was collected from a man younger than 45 in good health. Sequenced: naive CD4+ T cells from blood. CDR3 protein: CSVGQRTDTQYF. The CDR3 DNA is TGCAGCGTTGGACAGCGCACAGATACGCAGTATTTT.